This T cell receptor (beta chain) was profiled in a study of blood T cell repertoires in COVID-19. Study as a whole: T cells, B-cell-depleted T cells, or PBMCs provided the cDNA or gDNA that served as material.

Clones were sequenced by immunoSEQ multiplex PCR, and TCRdb holds only the in-frame ones, with some missing. The table shows some 270,000 clones, with around 92% occurring only once. The sequencing input was PBMCs or T cells enriched from blood (not recorded which). This clonotype was obtained from a woman aged 55-70 years who had recovered from COVID-19.

The CDR3 region is CASSLLAGGRETQYF. The CDR3 bases are TGTGCCAGCAGCCTTCTAGCGGGGGGCAGGGAGACCCAGTACTTC. The rearrangement links TRBV7-3 to TRBJ2-5; TRBD2 agrees at 11 bases. The CDR3 consists of 15 residues. CDR1 is SGHTA and CDR2 is FQGTGA in the germline V gene. The ends lost 5 bases at V and 5 bases at J; junction bases unmatched: 7.